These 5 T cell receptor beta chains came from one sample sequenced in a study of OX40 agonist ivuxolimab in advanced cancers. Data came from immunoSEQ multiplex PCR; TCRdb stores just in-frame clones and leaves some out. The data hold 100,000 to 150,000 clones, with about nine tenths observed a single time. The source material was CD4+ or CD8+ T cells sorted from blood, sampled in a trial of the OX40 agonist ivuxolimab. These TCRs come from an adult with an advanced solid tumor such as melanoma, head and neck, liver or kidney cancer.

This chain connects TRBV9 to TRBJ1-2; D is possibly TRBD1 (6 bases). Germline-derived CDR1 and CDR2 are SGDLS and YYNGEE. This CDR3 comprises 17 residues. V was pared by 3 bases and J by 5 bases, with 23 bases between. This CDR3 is CASSAQGRTDRMYGYTF. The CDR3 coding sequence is TGTGCCAGCAGCGCGCAGGGGCGAACGGACCGCATGTATGGCTACACCTTC. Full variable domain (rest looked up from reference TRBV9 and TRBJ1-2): DSGVTQTPKHLITATGQRVTLRCSPRSGDLSVYWYQQSLDQGLQFLIQYYNGEERAKGNILERFSAQQFPDLHSELNLSSLELGDSALYFCASSAQGRTDRMYGYTFGSGTRLTVV.

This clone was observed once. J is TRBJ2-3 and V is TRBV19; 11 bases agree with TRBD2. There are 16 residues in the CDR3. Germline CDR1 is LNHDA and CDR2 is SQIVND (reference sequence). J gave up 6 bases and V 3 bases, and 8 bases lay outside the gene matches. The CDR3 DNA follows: TGTGCCAGTAGTATGACTAGCGGGAACCCCAGGGATACGCAGTATTTT. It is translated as CASSMTSGNPRDTQYF.

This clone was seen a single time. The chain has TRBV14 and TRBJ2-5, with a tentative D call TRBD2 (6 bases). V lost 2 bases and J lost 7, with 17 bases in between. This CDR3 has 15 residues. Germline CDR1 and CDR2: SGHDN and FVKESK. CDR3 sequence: CASSQNAGPPGTQYF. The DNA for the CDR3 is TGTGCCAGCAGCCAAAATGCGGGACCCCCAGGGACCCAGTACTTC. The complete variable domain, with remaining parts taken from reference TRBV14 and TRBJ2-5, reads EAGVTQFPSHSVIEKGQTVTLRCDPISGHDNLYWYRRVMGKEIKFLLHFVKESKQDESGMPNNRFLAERTGGTYSTLKVQPAELEDSGVYFCASSQNAGPPGTQYFGPGTRLLVL.

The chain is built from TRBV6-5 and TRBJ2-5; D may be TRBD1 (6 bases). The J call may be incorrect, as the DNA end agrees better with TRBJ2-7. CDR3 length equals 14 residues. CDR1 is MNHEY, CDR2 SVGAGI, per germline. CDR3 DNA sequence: TGTGCCAGCAGCCCACAGGGAGTCTTGAACGAGCAGTACTTC. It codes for CASSPQGVLNEQYF.

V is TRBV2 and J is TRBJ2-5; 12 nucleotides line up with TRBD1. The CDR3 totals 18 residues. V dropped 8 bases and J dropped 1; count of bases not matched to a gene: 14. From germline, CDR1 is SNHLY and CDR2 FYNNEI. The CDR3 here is CASFLRRPGQGAQETQYF. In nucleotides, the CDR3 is TGTGCCAGCTTCCTCAGGCGGCCGGGACAGGGGGCCCAAGAGACCCAGTACTTC.